This T cell receptor beta chain was found in a study of CD8 T cells in Susac syndrome. Reverse transcription used about 0.45 to 1 ug RNA and random hexamers. Amplification of TCR beta CDR3 by immunoSEQ multiplex PCR spanned 54 Vbeta and 13 Jbeta. TCRdb analysed the immunoSEQ multiplex PCR reads with MiXCR anew, one entry per CDR3 protein. Here the sample spans roughly 140,000 distinct CDR3 sequences, just under 95% being singletons. The CDR3 is 15 amino acids. With V trimmed by 3 bases and J by 0 bases, 5 bases remained unmatched. TCR beta sequences were obtained from blood CD8+ and CD4+ T cells. Both CD4+ and CD8+ T cells were negatively isolated, and TEMRA cells underwent FACS enrichment.

This chain connects TRBV12-3 or TRBV12-4 to TRBJ2-7; 7 nucleotides line up with TRBD2. This sequence was found in a human donor with multiple sclerosis. The sample consisted of CD8+ T cells from PBMCs. The CDR3 region has the DNA TGTGCCAGCAGTTTGGAAGCGGGAAGCTCCTACGAGCAGTACTTC. Translation: CASSLEAGSSYEQYF.